This T cell receptor (beta chain) was identified during a study of tumor-infiltrating lymphocytes in primary liver carcinoma. Per germline, CDR1 MNHEY and CDR2 SMNVEV (reference sequence). CDR3 length: 16 amino acids. Trimming cost V 5 bases and J 4 bases; bases outside gene matches: 8. Joint extraction of RNA and DNA used 20-30 mg of bulk tissue that was unsorted. TCR beta cDNA was reverse-transcribed from roughly 520 ng of total RNA. The reaction used a constant-region primer and ProtoScript II reverse transcriptase. For TCR beta, libraries were produced by three nested multiplex PCR rounds using slightly modified ARM-PCR. TRBV1-TRBV30 forward primers paired with a C-beta reverse primer were used in the first two PCR rounds, which ran about 11 cycles each. TCRdb ran MiXCR on the multiplex PCR reads and lists one entry per CDR3 protein. The table records approximately 88,000 distinct CDR3 sequences, around 68% of them present only once.

Sequenced sample: tumor-adjacent normal liver tissue. This receptor was identified in a man between 40 and 49 years old with primary liver carcinoma and hepatitis B virus infection. This chain uses TRBV27 with TRBJ2-3, with 11 bases aligning to TRBD2. The DNA for the CDR3 is TGTGCCAGCAGTCCAGGTCTAGCGGGAGGCCCAGATACGCAGTATTTT. It is translated as CASSPGLAGGPDTQYF.